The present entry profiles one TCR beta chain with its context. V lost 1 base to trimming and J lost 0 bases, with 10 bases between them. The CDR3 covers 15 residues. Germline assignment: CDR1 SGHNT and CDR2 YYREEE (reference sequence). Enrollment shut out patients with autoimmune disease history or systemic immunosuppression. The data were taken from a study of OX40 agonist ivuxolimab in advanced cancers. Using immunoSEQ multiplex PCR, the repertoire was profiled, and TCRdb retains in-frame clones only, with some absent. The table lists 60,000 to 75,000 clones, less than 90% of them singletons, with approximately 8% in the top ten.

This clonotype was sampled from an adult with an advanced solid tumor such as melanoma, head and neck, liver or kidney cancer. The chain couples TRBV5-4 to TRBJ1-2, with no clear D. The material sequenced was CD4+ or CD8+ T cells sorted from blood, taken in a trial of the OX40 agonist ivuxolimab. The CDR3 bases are TGTGCCAGCAGCTTGAAAGCAGACACTAACTATGGCTACACCTTC. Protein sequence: CASSLKADTNYGYTF.